The entry that follows covers one TCR beta chain sequence. This clone was observed a single time. Its antigen is unknown. Per-nucleotide qualities are absent, and no much larger clonotype sits a single base away. Using the deep immunoSEQ assay, TCR CDR3 regions were amplified from genomic DNA by multiplex PCR. Extracted genomic DNA from each cell subset was distributed evenly across all wells of several immunoSEQ 96-well plates, and each plate was treated as a replicate. For sorted subsets, around 0.2 ug of genomic DNA, equivalent to tens of thousands of T cell genomes, went into each replicate PCR. Purified libraries were measured with a Qubit 3.0 fluorometer, size-checked on a Bioanalyzer 2100, and measured again with the KAPA Library Quantification kit. A separate single-read 150-cycle Illumina NextSeq 550 flow cell was used to sequence each immunoSEQ 96-well plate. As for the authors' bioinformatics: Because only junctional sequences without quality scores were contained in the immunoSEQ output, filtering matching that applied to full-length reads could not be performed. To assign V/J genes and CDR3, sequences were annotated against IMGT germline references using PyIR, a Python wrapper for IgBLAST v1.9. Any read was removed if the V/J assignment was weak (E-value above 1e-6), the CDR3 was missing, or the read contained stop codons, out-of-frame junctions, or ambiguous translated residues. A V3J clonotype was defined by an identical inferred V gene, J gene, and CDR3 amino acid sequence. To compute the percentage overlap between repertoires, the number of shared unique clonotypes was divided by the size of the smaller repertoire. Repertoire richness was assessed with RTK rarefaction, the Chao1 estimator, and Recon v2.1 estimates of unobserved clonotypes. For all TCRbeta clonotypes obtained by the gDNA method from a handful of donors, generation probabilities were computed with OLGA. TCRdb limited this immuneACCESS table to in-frame rearrangements with V and J called. A share of clones is missing; checked studies link under half to unresolved V genes, and the rest is unexplained. V and J calls plus clone size are reproduced from that table; the DNA served to infer D and trimming. The sample table holds about 710,000 clones, of which 60% to 75% were seen once. More than 1.5% of the sample is in the top ten clones.

These data originate in a study of shared clonotypes between healthy human individuals (dated by TCRdb to 2018 to 2020). Notes on the research overall: A couple of women and three men aged 18 to 49 years were included in the cohort. For each donor, CD4 naive and CD4 memory were each run on three plates, CD8 naive on two plates, and CD8 memory on one plate. The study deeply sequenced blood TCR repertoires of about 5 healthy adults to estimate repertoire size and the extent of clonotype sharing between individuals. Different laboratories and diverse techniques were used to prepare libraries and sequence TCR repertoires, to increase sequencing depth and limit assay-specific biases. Per donor, leukapheresis produced somewhere between about 0.9 and 9.5 billion PBMCs.

Summary of the overall study and its limitations: Sampling was limited to blood, and TCR repertoires in tissue likely differ from TCR repertoires in blood. Naive subsets generally had larger estimated clonotype richness than memory subsets did. Clonotypes shared by all four sorted-subset donors showed higher generation probabilities than non-shared clonotypes. Pairwise subsampling led to the expectation that sequencing depth would affect the degree of clonotype sharing among donors. The small number of donors limited the genetic and exposure-history diversity represented. Incomplete sequencing was indicated by rarefaction of sorted-subset datasets, despite the large sequencing depth. About 5% of naive CD4, 3.5% of naive CD8, 2% to 2.5% of memory CD4, and 0.35% to 0.5% of memory CD8 clonotypes were shared across a few donors.

The donors were healthy, HIV-negative adults with no recently reported acute infections or vaccinations. Every donor was a Caucasian adult living in Nashville, Tennessee, USA. CD4+ T cells were enriched by magnetic negative selection; naive cells were then positively selected on CD45RA, and the negative fraction formed the memory subset. Blood was obtained by leukapheresis, after which PBMCs were separated by Ficoll-Histopaque density gradient centrifugation and cryopreserved in liquid nitrogen vapor phase. Analytical flow cytometry was used to check the purity and quantity of each magnetically sorted T cell population. From each sorted fraction, genomic DNA was isolated and quantified by UV absorbance on a Nanodrop 2000c. The germline V gene yields SGHTA for CDR1 and FQGTGA for CDR2. Taken from cysteine to phenylalanine, the CDR3 has 12 residues. Only CDR3 DNA is held: 36 bases, read in frame from base 1. A distance of 6 bases separates the germline ends of V and J, which lose 5 bases and 5 bases respectively.

This TCR came from a woman in her twenties or thirties in good health. The source material was memory CD4+ T cells sorted from blood. The sample's cell subset or site label, decoded: CD45RA-negative fraction. Recombination joined TRBV7-3 with TRBJ2-2, with TRBD2 as a weak D call on 5 bases. The CDR3 in this case is CASSGGTGELFF. The nucleotide sequence is TGTGCCAGCAGCGGAGGAACCGGGGAGCTGTTTTTT.